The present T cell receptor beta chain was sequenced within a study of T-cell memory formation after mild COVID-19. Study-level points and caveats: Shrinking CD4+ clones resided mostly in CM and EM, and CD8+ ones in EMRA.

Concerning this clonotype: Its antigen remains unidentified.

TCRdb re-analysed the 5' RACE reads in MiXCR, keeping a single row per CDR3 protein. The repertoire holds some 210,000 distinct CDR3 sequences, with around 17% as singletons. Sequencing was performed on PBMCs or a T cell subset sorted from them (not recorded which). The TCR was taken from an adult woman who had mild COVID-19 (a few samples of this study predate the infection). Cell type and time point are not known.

The CDR3 loop reads CASSLRQGSDGYTF. The CDR3 region has the DNA TGTGCCAGCAGTTTAAGACAGGGGAGTGATGGCTACACCTTC. V is TRBV12-3 or TRBV12-4 and J is TRBJ1-2; TRBD1 agrees at 8 bases. The CDR3 spans 14 residues. The ends lost 2 bases at V and 6 bases at J; junction bases unmatched: 5.